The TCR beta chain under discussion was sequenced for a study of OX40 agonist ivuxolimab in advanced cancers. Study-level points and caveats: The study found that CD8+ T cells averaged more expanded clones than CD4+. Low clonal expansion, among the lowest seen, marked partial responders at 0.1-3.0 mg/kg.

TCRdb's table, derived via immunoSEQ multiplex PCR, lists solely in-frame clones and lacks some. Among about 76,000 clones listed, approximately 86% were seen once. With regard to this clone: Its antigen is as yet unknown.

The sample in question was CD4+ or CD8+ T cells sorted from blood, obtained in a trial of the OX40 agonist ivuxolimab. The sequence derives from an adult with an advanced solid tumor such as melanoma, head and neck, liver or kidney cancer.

CDR3 DNA: TGTGCCAGCAGCGCCGGGACACTGAACACTGAAGCTTTCTTT. It codes for CASSAGTLNTEAFF. The chain carries TRBV9 and TRBJ1-1, with D tentatively TRBD1 (6 bases). With 3 bases removed from V and 0 bases from J, the gap between germline ends came to 9 bases. Germline values: CDR1 SGDLS, CDR2 YYNGEE. The CDR3 is 14 amino acids.